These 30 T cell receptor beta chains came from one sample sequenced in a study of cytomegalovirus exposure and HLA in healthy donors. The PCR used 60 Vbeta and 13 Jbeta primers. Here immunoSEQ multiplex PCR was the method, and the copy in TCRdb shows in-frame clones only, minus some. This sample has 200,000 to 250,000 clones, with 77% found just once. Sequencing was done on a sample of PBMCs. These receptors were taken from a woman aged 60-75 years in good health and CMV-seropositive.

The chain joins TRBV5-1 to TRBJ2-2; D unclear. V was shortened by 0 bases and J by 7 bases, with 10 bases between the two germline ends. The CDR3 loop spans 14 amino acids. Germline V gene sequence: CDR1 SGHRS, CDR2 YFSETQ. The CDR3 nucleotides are TGCGCCAGCAGCTTGGACGGTTCGGGCGGGGAGCTGTTTTTT. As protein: CASSLDGSGGELFF.

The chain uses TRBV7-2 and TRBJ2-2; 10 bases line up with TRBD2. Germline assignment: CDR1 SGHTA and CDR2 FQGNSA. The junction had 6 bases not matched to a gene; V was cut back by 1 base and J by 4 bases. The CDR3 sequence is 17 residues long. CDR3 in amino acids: CASSLVAGGRGTGELFF. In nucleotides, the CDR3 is TGTGCCAGCAGCTTAGTAGCGGGGGGCCGTGGCACCGGGGAGCTGTTTTTT.

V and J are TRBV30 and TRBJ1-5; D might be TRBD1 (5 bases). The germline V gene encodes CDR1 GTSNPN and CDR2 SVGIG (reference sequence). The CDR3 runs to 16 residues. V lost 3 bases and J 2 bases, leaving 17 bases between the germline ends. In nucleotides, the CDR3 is TGTGCCTGGAGATTGGCAGGGTTGATGGGCAATCAGCCCCAGCATTTT. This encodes CAWRLAGLMGNQPQHF.

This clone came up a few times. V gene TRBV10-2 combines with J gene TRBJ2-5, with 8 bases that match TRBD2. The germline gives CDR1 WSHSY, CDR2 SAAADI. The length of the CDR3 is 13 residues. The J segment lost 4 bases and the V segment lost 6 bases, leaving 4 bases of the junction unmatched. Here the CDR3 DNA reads TGCGCCAGCAGAGTGACTAGCGTAGAGACCCAGTACTTC. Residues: CASRVTSVETQYF.

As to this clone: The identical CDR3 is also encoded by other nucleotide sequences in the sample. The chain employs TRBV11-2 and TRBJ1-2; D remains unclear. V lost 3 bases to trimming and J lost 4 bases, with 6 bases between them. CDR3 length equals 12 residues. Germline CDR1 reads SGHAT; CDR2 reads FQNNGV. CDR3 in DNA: TGTGCCAGCAGCTTCGGCGGCTATGGCTACACCTTC. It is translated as CASSFGGYGYTF.

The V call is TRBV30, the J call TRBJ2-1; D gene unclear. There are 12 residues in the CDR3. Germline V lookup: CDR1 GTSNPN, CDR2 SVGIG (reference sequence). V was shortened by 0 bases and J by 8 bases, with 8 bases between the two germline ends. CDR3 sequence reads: CAWSVDRDEQFF. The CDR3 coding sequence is TGTGCCTGGAGTGTAGATCGCGATGAGCAGTTCTTC.

The chain's CDR3 is CASSFMAYEQYF. As DNA, the CDR3 is TGTGCCAGCAGCTTTATGGCTTACGAGCAGTACTTC. J is TRBJ2-7 and V is TRBV7-9; D unresolved. Germline assignment: CDR1 SEHNR and CDR2 FQNEAQ (reference sequence). Deletions cut 3 bases from V and 4 bases from J, with 7 bases between. The CDR3 contains 12 residues.

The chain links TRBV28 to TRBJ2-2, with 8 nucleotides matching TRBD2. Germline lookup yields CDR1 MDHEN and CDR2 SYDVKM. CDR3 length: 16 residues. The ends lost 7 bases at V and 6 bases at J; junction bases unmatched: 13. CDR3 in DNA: TGTGCCAGCATCGCGTTGGGGACTAGACACTCCGGGGAGCTGTTTTTT. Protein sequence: CASIALGTRHSGELFF.

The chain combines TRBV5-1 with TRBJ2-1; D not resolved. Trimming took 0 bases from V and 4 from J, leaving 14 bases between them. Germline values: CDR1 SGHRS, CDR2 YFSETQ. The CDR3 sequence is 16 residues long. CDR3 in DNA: TGCGCCAGCAGCTTGGCGATTCGGCGCGGATACAATGAGCAGTTCTTC. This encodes CASSLAIRRGYNEQFF.

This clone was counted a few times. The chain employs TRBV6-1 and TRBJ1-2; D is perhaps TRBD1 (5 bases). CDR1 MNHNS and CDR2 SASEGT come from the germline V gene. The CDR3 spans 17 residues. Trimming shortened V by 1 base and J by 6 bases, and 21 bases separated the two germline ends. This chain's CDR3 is CASSEGSGRGGRDGYTF. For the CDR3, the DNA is TGTGCCAGCAGTGAAGGGTCCGGGCGGGGGGGGAGGGATGGCTACACCTTC.

Written as DNA, the CDR3 is TGTGCCAGCAGCAAAGACAGGGATGGAAACACCATATATTTT. Encoded protein: CASSKDRDGNTIYF. The gene calls are TRBV21-1 and TRBJ1-3; the tabulated D call, TRBD1, remains unverified against the DNA. TRBV21-1 is annotated as a pseudogene. This CDR3 region has 14 residues.

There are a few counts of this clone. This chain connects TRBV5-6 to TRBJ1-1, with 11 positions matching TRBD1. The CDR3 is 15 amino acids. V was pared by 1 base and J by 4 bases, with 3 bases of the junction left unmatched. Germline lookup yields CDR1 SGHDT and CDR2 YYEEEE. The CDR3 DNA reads TGTGCCAGCAGCTTGTATGGGACAGGGGGCACTGAAGCTTTCTTT. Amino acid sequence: CASSLYGTGGTEAFF.

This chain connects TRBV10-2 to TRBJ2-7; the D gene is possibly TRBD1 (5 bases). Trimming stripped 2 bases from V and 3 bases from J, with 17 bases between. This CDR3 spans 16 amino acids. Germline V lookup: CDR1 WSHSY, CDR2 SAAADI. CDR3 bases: TGCGCCAGCAGTGAGCCCCAGGGCGCAGAACTCTACGAGCAGTACTTC. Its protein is CASSEPQGAELYEQYF.

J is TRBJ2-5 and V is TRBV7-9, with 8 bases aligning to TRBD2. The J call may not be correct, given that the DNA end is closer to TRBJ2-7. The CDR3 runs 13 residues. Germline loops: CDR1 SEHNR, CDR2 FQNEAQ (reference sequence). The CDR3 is CASSLDGGGEQYF. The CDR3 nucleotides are TGTGCCAGCAGCTTAGACGGGGGGGGCGAGCAGTACTTC.

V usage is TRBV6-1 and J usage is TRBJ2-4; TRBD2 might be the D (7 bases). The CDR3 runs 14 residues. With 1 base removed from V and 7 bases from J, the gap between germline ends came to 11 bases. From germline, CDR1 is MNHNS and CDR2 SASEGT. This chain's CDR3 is CASSEVGGGNIQYF. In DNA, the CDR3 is TGTGCCAGCAGTGAAGTGGGGGGGGGCAACATTCAGTACTTC.

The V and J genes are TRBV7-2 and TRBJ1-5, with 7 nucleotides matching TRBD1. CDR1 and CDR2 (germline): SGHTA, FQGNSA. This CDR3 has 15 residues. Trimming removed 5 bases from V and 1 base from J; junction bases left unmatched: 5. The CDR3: CASSQTGNSNQPQHF. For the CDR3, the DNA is TGTGCCAGCAGCCAGACAGGGAACAGCAATCAGCCCCAGCATTTT.

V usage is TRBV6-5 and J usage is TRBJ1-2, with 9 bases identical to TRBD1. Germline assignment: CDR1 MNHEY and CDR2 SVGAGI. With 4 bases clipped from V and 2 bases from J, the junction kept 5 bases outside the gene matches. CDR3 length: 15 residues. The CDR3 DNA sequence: TGTGCCAGCAGTTGGACAGGGGTGACCAACTATGGCTACACCTTC. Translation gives CASSWTGVTNYGYTF.

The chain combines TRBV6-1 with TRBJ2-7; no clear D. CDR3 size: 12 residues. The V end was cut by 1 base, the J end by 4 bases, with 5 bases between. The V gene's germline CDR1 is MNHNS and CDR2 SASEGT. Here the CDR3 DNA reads TGTGCCAGCAGTGAAGGAGGATACGAGCAGTACTTC. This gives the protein CASSEGGYEQYF.

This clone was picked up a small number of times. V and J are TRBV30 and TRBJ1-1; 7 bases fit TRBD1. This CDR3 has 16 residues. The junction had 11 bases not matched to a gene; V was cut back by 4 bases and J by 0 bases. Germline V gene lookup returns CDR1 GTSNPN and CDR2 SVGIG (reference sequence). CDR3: CAWTDNRGTMNTEAFF. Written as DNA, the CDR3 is TGTGCCTGGACCGACAACAGGGGTACAATGAACACTGAAGCTTTCTTT. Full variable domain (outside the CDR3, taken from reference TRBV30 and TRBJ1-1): SQTIHQWPATLVQPVGSPLSLECTVEGTSNPNLYWYRQAAGRGLQLLFYSVGIGQISSEVPQNLSASRPQDRQFILSSKKLLLSDSGFYLCAWTDNRGTMNTEAFFGQGTRLTVV.

In nucleotides, the CDR3 is TGTGCCAGTAGCACCTTAACTAGCTGGTTTACAGATACGCAGTATTTT. Translating gives CASSTLTSWFTDTQYF. The chain uses TRBV19 and TRBJ2-3; the D gene is possibly TRBD2 (6 bases). CDR1 is LNHDA and CDR2 is SQIVND in the germline V gene (reference sequence). With 6 bases removed from V and 3 bases from J, the gap between germline ends came to 19 bases. The CDR3 runs to 16 residues. Full variable domain (rest looked up from reference TRBV19 and TRBJ2-3): DGGITQSPKYLFRKEGQNVTLSCEQNLNHDAMYWYRQDPGQGLRLIYYSQIVNDFQKGDIAEGYSVSREKKESFPLTVTSAQKNPTAFYLCASSTLTSWFTDTQYFGPGTRLTVL.

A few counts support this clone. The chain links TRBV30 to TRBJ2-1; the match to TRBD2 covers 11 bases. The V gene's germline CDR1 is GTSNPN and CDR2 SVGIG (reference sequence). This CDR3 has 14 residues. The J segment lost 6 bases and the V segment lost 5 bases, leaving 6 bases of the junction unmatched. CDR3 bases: TGTGCCTGGTCGGGACTAGCGGAGCTCAATGAGCAGTTCTTC. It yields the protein CAWSGLAELNEQFF.

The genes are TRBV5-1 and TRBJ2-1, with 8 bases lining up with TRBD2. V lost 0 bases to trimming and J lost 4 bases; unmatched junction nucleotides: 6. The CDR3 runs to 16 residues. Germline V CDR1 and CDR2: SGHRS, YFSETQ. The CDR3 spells CASSLAITSGYNEQFF. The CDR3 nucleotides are TGCGCCAGCAGCTTGGCCATAACTAGCGGTTACAATGAGCAGTTCTTC.

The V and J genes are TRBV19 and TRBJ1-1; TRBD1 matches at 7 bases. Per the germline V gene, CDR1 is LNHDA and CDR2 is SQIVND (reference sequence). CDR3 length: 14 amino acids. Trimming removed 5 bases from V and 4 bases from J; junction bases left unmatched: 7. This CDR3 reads CASSEQGLGTEAFF. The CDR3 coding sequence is TGTGCCAGTAGTGAACAGGGGTTGGGCACTGAAGCTTTCTTT.

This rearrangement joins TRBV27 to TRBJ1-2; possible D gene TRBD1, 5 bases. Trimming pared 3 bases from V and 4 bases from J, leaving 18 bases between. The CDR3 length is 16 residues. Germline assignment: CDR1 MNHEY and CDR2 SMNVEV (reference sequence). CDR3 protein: CASSFTASGFPYGYTF. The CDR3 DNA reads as TGTGCCAGCAGTTTTACGGCTTCAGGGTTTCCCTATGGCTACACCTTC.

The CDR3 coding sequence is TGTGCCAGCAGCCCCGGGACTAGCGGGGGGGCCGAAGAGACCCAGTACTTC. This sequence encodes CASSPGTSGGAEETQYF. The chain recombines TRBV11-2 with TRBJ2-5; 16 bases agree with TRBD2. The V and J ends lost 5 bases and 3 bases, in that order; junction bases with no gene match: 6. This CDR3 has 17 residues. CDR1 SGHAT and CDR2 FQNNGV come from the germline V gene.

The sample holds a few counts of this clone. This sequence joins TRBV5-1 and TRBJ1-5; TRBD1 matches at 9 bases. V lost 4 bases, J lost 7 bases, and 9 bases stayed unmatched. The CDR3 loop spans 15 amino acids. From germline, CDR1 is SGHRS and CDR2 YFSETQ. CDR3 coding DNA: TGCGCCAGCAGCCCCGGGACAGGGACGGGGCAGCCCCAGCATTTT. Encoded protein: CASSPGTGTGQPQHF.

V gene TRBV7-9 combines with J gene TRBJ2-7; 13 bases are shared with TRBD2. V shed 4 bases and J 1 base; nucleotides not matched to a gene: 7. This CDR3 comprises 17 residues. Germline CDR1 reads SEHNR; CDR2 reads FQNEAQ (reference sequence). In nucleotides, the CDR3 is TGTGCCAGCAGCTCCAGGACTAGCGGGGGATATTCCTACGAGCAGTACTTC. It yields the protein CASSSRTSGGYSYEQYF.

The CDR3 protein is CASIPGQGRHGYTF. The CDR3 DNA is TGTGCCAGCATTCCGGGACAGGGGAGGCATGGCTACACCTTC. This sequence joins TRBV2 and TRBJ1-2, with TRBD1 matching 10 bases. CDR1 SNHLY and CDR2 FYNNEI come from the germline V gene. V lost 7 bases to trimming and J lost 6 bases; unmatched junction nucleotides: 8. This CDR3 spans 14 amino acids.

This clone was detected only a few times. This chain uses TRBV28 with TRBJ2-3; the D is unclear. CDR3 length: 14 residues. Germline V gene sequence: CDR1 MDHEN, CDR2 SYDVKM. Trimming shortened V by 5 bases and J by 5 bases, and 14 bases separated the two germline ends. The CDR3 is CASSVRRLVDTQYF. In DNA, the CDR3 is TGTGCCAGCAGTGTCCGCCGGTTGGTAGATACGCAGTATTTT.

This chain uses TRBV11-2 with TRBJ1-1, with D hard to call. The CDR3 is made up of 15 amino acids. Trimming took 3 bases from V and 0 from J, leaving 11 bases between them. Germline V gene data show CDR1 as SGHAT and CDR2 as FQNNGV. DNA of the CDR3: TGTGCCAGCAGCTTTACGGCTAGCATGAACACTGAAGCTTTCTTT. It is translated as CASSFTASMNTEAFF.